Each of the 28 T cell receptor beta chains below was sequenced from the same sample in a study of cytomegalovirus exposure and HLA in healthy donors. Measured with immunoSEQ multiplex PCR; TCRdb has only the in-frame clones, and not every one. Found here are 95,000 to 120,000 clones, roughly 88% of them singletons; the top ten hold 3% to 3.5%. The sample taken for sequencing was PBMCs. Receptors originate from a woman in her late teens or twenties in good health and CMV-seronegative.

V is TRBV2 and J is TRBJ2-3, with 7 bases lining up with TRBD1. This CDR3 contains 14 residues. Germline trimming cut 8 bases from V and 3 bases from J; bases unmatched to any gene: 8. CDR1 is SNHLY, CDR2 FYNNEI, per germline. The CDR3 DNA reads TGTGCCAGCGCCCAGGACAGGCGGACAGATACGCAGTATTTT. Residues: CASAQDRRTDTQYF.

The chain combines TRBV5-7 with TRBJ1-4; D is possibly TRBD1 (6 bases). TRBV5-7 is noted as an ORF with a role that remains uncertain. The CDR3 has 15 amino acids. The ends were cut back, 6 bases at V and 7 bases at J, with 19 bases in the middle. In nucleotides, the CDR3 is TGTGCCAGCAACCTCTGGACAGATAAAAGTGAAAAACTGTTTTTT. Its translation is CASNLWTDKSEKLFF.

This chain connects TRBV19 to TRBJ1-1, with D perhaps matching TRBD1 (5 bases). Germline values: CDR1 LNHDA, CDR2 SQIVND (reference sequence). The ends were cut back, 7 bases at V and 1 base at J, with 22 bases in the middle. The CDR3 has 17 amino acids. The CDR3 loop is CASTGAWTEQRNTEAFF. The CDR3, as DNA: TGTGCCAGTACTGGGGCCTGGACGGAACAAAGGAACACTGAAGCTTTCTTT.

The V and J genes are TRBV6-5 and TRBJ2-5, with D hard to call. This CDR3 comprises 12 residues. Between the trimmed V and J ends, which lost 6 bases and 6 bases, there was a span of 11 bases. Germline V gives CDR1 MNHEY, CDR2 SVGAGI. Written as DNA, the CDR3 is TGTGCCAGCAGCTCCTTTTCTAAGACCCAGTACTTC. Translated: CASSSFSKTQYF.

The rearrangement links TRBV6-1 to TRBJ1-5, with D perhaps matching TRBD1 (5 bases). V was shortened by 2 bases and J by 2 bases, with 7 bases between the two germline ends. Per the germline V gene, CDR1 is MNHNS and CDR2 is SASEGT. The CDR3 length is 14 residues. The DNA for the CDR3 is TGTGCCAGCAGTGAAAGGGGTGGCAATCAGCCCCAGCATTTT. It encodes CASSERGGNQPQHF.

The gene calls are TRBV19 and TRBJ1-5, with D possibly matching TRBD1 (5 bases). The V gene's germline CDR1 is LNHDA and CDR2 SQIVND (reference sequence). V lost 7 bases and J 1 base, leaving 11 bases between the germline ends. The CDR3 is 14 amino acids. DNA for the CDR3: TGTGCCAGTAAATCCCCAGGGAGCAATCAGCCCCAGCATTTT. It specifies CASKSPGSNQPQHF.

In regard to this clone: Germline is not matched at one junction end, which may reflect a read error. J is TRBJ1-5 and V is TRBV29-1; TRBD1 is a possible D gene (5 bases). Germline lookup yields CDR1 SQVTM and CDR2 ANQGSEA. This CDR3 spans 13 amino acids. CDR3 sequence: CSVQDSPYQPQHF. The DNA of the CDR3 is TGCAGCGTTCAAGACAGTCCATATCAGCCCCAGCATTTT.

CDR3 amino acids: CASRRRGATETQYF. The CDR3 DNA follows: TGTGCCAGTAGGCGTCGGGGGGCAACGGAGACCCAGTACTTC. The V and J genes are TRBV19 and TRBJ2-5, with D possibly being TRBD2 (7 bases). The length of the CDR3 is 14 residues. Trimming shortened V by 6 bases and J by 5 bases, and 16 bases separated the two germline ends. Germline V gene sequence: CDR1 LNHDA, CDR2 SQIVND (reference sequence).

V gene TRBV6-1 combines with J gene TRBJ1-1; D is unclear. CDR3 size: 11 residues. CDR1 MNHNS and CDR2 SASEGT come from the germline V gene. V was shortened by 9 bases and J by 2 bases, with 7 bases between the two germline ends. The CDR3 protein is CASKHNTEAFF. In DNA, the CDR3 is TGTGCCAGTAAACATAACACTGAAGCTTTCTTT.

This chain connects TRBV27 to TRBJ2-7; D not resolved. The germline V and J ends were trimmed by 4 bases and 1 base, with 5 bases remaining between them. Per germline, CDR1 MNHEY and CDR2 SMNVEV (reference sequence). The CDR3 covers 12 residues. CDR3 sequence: CASSSPSYEQYF. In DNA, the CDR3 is TGTGCCAGCAGTTCCCCTTCCTACGAGCAGTACTTC.

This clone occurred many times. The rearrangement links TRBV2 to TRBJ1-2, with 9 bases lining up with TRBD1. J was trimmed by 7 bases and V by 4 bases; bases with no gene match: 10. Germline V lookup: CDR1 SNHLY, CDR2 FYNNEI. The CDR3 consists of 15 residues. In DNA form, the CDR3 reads TGTGCCAGCAGTGTAGGACAGGGGAAGATCCCTGGCTACACCTTC. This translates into CASSVGQGKIPGYTF.

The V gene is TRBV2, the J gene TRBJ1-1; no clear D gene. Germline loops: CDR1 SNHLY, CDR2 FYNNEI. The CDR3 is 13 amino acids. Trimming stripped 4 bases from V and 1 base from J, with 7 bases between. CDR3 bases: TGTGCCAGCAGTGCGTGGCAGAACACTGAAGCTTTCTTT. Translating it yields CASSAWQNTEAFF.

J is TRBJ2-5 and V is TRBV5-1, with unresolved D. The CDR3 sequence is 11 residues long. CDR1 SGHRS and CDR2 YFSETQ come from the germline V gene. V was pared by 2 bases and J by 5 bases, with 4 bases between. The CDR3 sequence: CASSLSETQYF. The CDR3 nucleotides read TGCGCCAGCAGCTTATCGGAGACCCAGTACTTC.

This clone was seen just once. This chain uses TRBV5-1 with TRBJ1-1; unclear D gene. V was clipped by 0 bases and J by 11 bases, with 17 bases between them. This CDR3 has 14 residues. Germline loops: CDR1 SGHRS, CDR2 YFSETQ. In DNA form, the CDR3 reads TGCGCCAGCAGCTTGGTGCTAGGCGGCAATCGGGCTTTCTTT. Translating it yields CASSLVLGGNRAFF.

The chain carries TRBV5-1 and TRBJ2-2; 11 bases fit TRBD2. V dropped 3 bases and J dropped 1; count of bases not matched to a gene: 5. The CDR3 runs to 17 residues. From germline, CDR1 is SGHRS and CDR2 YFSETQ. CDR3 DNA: TGCGCCAGCAGCTCCAAACTAGCGGGGGAGAACACCGGGGAGCTGTTTTTT. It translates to CASSSKLAGENTGELFF.

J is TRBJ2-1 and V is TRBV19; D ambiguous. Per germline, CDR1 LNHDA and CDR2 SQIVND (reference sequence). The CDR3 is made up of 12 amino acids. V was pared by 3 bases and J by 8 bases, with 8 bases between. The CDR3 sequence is CASSMTGYEQFF. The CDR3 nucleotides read TGTGCCAGTAGTATGACGGGTTATGAGCAGTTCTTC.

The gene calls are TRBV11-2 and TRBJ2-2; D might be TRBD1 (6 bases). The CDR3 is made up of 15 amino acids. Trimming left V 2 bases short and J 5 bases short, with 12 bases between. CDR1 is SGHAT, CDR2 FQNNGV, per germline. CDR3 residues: CASSLLLGATGELFF. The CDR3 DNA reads TGTGCCAGCAGCTTATTGTTGGGGGCGACCGGGGAGCTGTTTTTT.

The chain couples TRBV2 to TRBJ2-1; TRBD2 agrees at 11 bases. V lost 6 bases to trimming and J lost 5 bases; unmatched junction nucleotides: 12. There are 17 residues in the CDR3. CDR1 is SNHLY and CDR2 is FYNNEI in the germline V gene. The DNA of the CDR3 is TGTGCCAGCAGAGCTAATAGCGGGGGGGCTAACCACAATGAGCAGTTCTTC. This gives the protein CASRANSGGANHNEQFF.

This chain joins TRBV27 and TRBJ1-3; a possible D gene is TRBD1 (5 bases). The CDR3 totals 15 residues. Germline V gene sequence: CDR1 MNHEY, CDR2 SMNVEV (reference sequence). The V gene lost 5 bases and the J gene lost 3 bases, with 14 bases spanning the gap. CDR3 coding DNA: TGTGCCAGCAGTCCACGGGGGGTGGGTGGAAACACCATATATTTT. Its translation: CASSPRGVGGNTIYF.

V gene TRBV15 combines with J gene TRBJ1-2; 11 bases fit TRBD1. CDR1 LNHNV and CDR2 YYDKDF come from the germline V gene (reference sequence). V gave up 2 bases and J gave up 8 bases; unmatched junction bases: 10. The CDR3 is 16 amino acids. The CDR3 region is CATSRSPGTGGKGYTF. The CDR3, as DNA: TGTGCCACCAGCAGATCCCCCGGGACAGGGGGGAAAGGCTACACCTTC.

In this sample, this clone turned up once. The CDR3 nucleotides read TGTGCCAGCAGTATAATGAACACTGAAGCTTTCTTT. Translation gives CASSIMNTEAFF. V and J are TRBV7-9 and TRBJ1-1, with D uncertain. Per the germline V gene, CDR1 is SEHNR and CDR2 is FQNEAQ (reference sequence). CDR3 length equals 12 residues. V gave up 6 bases and J gave up 0 bases, with 5 bases separating them.

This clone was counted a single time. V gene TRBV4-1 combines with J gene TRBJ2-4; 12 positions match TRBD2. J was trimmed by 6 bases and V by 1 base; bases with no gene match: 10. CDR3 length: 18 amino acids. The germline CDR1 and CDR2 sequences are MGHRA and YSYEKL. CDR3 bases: TGCGCCAGCAGCCAAGGGACTAGCGGGGTCGCCTGGAGAAACATTCAGTACTTC. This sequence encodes CASSQGTSGVAWRNIQYF.

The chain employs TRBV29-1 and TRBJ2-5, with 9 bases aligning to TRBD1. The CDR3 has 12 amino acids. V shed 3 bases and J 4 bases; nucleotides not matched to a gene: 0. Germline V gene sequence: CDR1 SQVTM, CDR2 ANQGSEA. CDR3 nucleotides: TGCAGCGTTGAGGACAGGGGAGAGACCCAGTACTTC. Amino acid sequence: CSVEDRGETQYF.

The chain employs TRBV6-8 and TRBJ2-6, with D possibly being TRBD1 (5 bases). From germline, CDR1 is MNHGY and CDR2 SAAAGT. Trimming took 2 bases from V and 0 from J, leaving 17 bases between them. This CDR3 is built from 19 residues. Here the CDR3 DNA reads TGTGCCAGCAGTTACAAGGCAGGGCTTAAAGTCTCTGGGGCCAACGTCCTGACTTTC. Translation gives CASSYKAGLKVSGANVLTF.

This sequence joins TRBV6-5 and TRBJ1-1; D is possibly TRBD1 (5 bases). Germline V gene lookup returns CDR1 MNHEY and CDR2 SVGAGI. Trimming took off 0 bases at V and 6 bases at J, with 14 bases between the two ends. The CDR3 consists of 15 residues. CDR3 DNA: TGTGCCAGCAGTTACTCGAAGGGGTTATCATCTGAAGCTTTCTTT. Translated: CASSYSKGLSSEAFF.

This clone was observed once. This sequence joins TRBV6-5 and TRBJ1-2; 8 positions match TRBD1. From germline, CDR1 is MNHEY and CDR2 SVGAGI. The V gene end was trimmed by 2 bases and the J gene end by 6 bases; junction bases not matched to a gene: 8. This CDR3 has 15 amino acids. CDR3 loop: CASSYNTRGRDGYTF. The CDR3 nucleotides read TGTGCCAGCAGTTACAATACCAGGGGGCGCGATGGCTACACCTTC.

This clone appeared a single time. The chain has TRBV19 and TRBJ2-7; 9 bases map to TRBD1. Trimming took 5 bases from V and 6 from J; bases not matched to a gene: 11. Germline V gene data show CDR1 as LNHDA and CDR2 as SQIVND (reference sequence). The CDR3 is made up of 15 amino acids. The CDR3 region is CASSPRRDRAAEQYF. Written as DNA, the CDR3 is TGTGCCAGTAGTCCGAGGCGGGACAGGGCAGCCGAGCAGTACTTC.

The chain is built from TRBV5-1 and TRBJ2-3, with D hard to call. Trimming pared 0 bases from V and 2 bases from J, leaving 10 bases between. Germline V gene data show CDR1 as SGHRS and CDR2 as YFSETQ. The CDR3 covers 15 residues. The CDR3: CASSLGALTTDTQYF. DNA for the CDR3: TGCGCCAGCAGCTTGGGGGCCCTTACCACAGATACGCAGTATTTT.